The present entry profiles one T cell receptor beta chain with its context. What it binds is not known. The J segment lost 4 bases and the V segment lost 3 bases, leaving 5 bases of the junction unmatched. CDR1 and CDR2 from the germline V gene are GTSNPN and SVGIG (reference sequence). The CDR3 extends over 15 amino acids. The data were obtained in a study of cytomegalovirus exposure and HLA in healthy donors. At the level of the study: Most genotyped donors, roughly 80% of fewer than 400, had Caucasian-associated genetic ancestry. Overall study findings and caveats: A previous analysis found most TCR beta V segments productive roughly 87% or roughly 30% of the time.

The PCR contained 60 Vbeta and 13 Jbeta primers. Sequencing used immunoSEQ multiplex PCR; TCRdb keeps in-frame clones, though not all of them. The data show around 200,000 clones, with 82% seen just once and roughly 6% held by the top ten. The sequenced sample was PBMCs. The rearrangement links TRBV30 to TRBJ2-7; TRBD2 aligns across 14 bases. This clonotype was obtained from a man aged 35 to 55 in good health and CMV-seropositive. CDR3 amino acids: CAWRAGLAGVYEQYF. CDR3 nucleotides: TGTGCCTGGAGAGCGGGACTAGCGGGAGTGTACGAGCAGTACTTC.